This T cell receptor (beta chain) derives from a study of Graves' ophthalmopathy and Graves' hyperthyroidism (dated by TCRdb to 2017 to 2018). In the study overall: A patient counted as having stable hyperthyroidism if there was no progression to ophthalmopathy within 18 months of follow-up. To tell Graves' ophthalmopathy apart from Graves' hyperthyroidism, and to predict which patients would progress to ophthalmopathy, the study relied on TCR beta repertoire signatures. In total, some 140 blood samples were TCR-sequenced: approximately 40 ophthalmopathy, over 70 hyperthyroidism and approximately 17 hyperthyroidism-to-ophthalmopathy patients. To explore V-J signatures distinguishing ophthalmopathy from hyperthyroidism, a discovery set of roughly 100 patients (roughly 44 ophthalmopathy, 57 stable hyperthyroidism) was enrolled. An independent validation cohort comprised 18 hyperthyroidism patients and about 16 patients who later progressed from hyperthyroidism to ophthalmopathy. In 6 or 7 hyperthyroidism patients, T-cell repertoires of thyroid tissue and blood were compared. Once sampling was done, hyperthyroidism patients were given methimazole at a starting dose of 30 mg daily, while ophthalmopathy patients were given high-dose intravenous methylprednisolone.

This clonotype has a count of ten or more. No cognate antigen has been identified for it. No base quality values were provided; no much bigger clone lies one nucleotide off. For repertoire sequencing, the TCR beta CDR3 regions were amplified from RNA transcripts. The first round was an RT-PCR using HTBI primers with the Qiagen OneStep RT-PCR kit, and this first round was followed by a second-round multiplex PCR, then size selection and purification. Libraries were sequenced on an Illumina HiSeq2000 using paired-end 100 bp reads. The paper's data handling went like this. SOAPnuke was used to process the reads, throwing out any read that had adapters, had uncalled bases, had a mean Phred below 15, or lacked an exact constant-primer or identifier match. High-quality paired reads were merged with COPE v1.2.5. Each unique nucleotide sequence was defined as a clonotype, and clonotypes were aligned to IMGT TRB V, D and J references with MiTCR v1.1. The analysis was limited to V-J combinations with a frequency above 0.0001, which together covered more than 98% of repertoires. For each V-J combination, a TCR clonal expansion and chaos score was defined as the ratio of F50 clonal expansion to chaos observed in the TCRdist matrix. Welch's t-statistics and random forest were used to narrow the features down to about a dozen V-J combinations, which were then fed into a naive Bayes classifier. The Morisita-Horn index was used to measure how similar the thyroid and blood repertoires were. Using fastp trimming at Q25 and MiXCR clonotype assembly, TCRdb reanalyzed the public sequencing data and kept in-frame beta chains. Records with the same CDR3 protein are collapsed into one entry carrying the most frequent genes and DNA. It is TCRdb's table, rather than the study itself, that gives the V and J calls and clone size. In this sample the table shows over a million distinct CDR3 sequences, 35% to 45% of which occur a single time. The ten biggest clones cover over 8.5% of the sample.

Per the germline V gene, MNHEY is the CDR1 and SVGEGT is the CDR2. V is pruned by 9 bases and J by 5 bases, leaving 5 bases of the junction without a gene match. The CDR3 contains 12 residues, cysteine and phenylalanine counted. Solely the CDR3 DNA is kept, with 36 bases framed from the first base. Study-level results and caveats: Ophthalmopathy was separated from stable hyperthyroidism by the 13-signature model with about 89% sensitivity and less than 82% specificity in cross-validation and with 80%/75% in the test set. Sample size was not statistically predetermined, and group allocation was not concealed from the investigators. In validation, the model predicted ophthalmopathy progression with 55% to 71% sensitivity and roughly 72% specificity; 12 predicted patients were CT-confirmed with GO in a median of around 6.5 months. Among expanded thyroid clonotypes with frequency above 0.001, most also showed up in blood, which suggests that blood repertoires may reflect the thyroid immune response.

Patients with hyperthyroidism were aged 18 to 65 years, had been newly diagnosed, and had a disease duration of less than 2 months. Patients were excluded if they had other autoimmune diseases, uncontrolled infections, pregnancy or lactation. Clinical symptoms, serum thyroxine, TRAb, thyroid ultrasound and orbital computed tomography were used for diagnosis. Trizol reagent was used to extract the total RNA, and its quality was then checked on an Agilent 2100 Bioanalyzer. The receptor's source is an adult man with Graves' hyperthyroidism. The material sequenced was peripheral blood or thyroid tissue (not recorded which). The rearrangement joined TRBV6-2 or TRBV6-3 to TRBJ2-7; 9 middle bases align to TRBD1. The CDR3 region has the sequence CASRDRVNEQYF. Read as DNA, the sequence is TGTGCCAGTCGGGACAGGGTAAACGAGCAGTACTTC.